Shown below are 18 T cell receptor beta chains from a single sample sequenced in a study of cytomegalovirus exposure and HLA in healthy donors. PCR employed 60 Vbeta and 13 Jbeta primers. Here immunoSEQ multiplex PCR was the method, and the copy in TCRdb shows in-frame clones only, minus some. The sample yields under 140,000 clones, about 90% seen once. The source material was PBMCs. The receptors come from a man aged 35 to 55 in good health and CMV-seronegative.

The V gene is TRBV19, the J gene TRBJ2-4; 7 bases map to TRBD1. From germline, CDR1 is LNHDA and CDR2 SQIVND (reference sequence). The CDR3 is made up of 14 amino acids. The junction had 6 bases not matched to a gene; V was cut back by 3 bases and J by 7 bases. In DNA form, the CDR3 reads TGTGCCAGTAGTATTCAGGGGGTGGACAACATTCAGTACTTC. Translation gives CASSIQGVDNIQYF.

This clone was observed once. The chain couples TRBV28 to TRBJ2-3; 7 positions agree with TRBD2. Germline V gene sequence: CDR1 MDHEN, CDR2 SYDVKM. The ends lost 3 bases at V and 0 bases at J; junction bases unmatched: 6. CDR3 length: 16 amino acids. CDR3 bases: TGTGCCAGCAGTTTCCTGGGGGGGGGTAGCACAGATACGCAGTATTTT. Residues: CASSFLGGGSTDTQYF.

V is TRBV18 and J is TRBJ1-2; TRBD1 is a possible D gene (5 bases). Germline assignment: CDR1 KGHSH and CDR2 LQKENI. Trimming left V 2 bases short and J 4 bases short, with 8 bases between. The CDR3 consists of 13 residues. CDR3 sequence: CASSPERGYGYTF. CDR3 sequence (DNA): TGTGCCAGCTCACCAGAAAGGGGCTATGGCTACACCTTC.

The V gene is TRBV7-9, the J gene TRBJ1-2; 7 bases fit TRBD1. From germline, CDR1 is SEHNR and CDR2 FQNEAQ (reference sequence). J lost 6 bases, V lost 2 bases, and 6 bases had no gene match. This CDR3 is 14 amino acids long. The CDR3 DNA reads TGTGCCAGCAGCTTAAACTACAGGGGCAATGGCTACACCTTC. This codes for CASSLNYRGNGYTF.

The chain joins TRBV6-1 to TRBJ2-2; 9 bases map to TRBD2. V lost 7 bases, J lost 10 bases, and 10 bases stayed unmatched. The CDR3 length is 14 residues. Germline V gives CDR1 MNHNS, CDR2 SASEGT. The CDR3 here is CASIPSGTLKELFF. CDR3 sequence (DNA): TGTGCCAGCATCCCTAGCGGGACCTTGAAGGAGCTGTTTTTT.

The gene calls are TRBV11-2 and TRBJ1-2; possibly TRBD1 for D (6 bases). The CDR3 covers 15 residues. Germline V gene data show CDR1 as SGHAT and CDR2 as FQNNGV. Between the trimmed V and J ends, which lost 0 bases and 4 bases, there was a span of 12 bases. The CDR3 nucleotides read TGTGCCAGCAGCTTAGATCAGAGAGGGGGCTATGGCTACACCTTC. Its protein product is CASSLDQRGGYGYTF.

The rearrangement joins TRBV5-4 to TRBJ2-1; 8 nucleotides line up with TRBD2. The CDR3 runs 14 residues. J was trimmed by 4 bases and V by 7 bases; bases with no gene match: 7. Germline V CDR1 and CDR2: SGHNT, YYREEE (reference sequence). The CDR3 sequence: CASSASGLYNEQFF. As DNA, the CDR3 is TGTGCCAGCTCCGCTAGCGGGCTATACAATGAGCAGTTCTTC.

The chain has TRBV4-1 and TRBJ1-2, with 7 nucleotides matching TRBD1. This CDR3 spans 14 amino acids. Losses at the gene ends were 0 bases for V and 5 bases for J; bases not matched to a gene: 3. Germline lookup yields CDR1 MGHRA and CDR2 YSYEKL. The CDR3 nucleotides read TGCGCCAGCAGCCAAGAACAGGGGTATTATGGCTACACCTTC. Amino acid sequence: CASSQEQGYYGYTF.

The genes are TRBV19 and TRBJ2-7; 8 bases match TRBD1. This CDR3 spans 14 amino acids. V lost 7 bases to trimming and J lost 1 base; unmatched junction nucleotides: 6. Germline V gene lookup returns CDR1 LNHDA and CDR2 SQIVND (reference sequence). The CDR3 sequence is CASTSDRASYEQYF. The CDR3 region has the DNA TGTGCCAGTACCTCGGACAGGGCTTCCTACGAGCAGTACTTC.

This chain joins TRBV1 and TRBJ2-5; TRBD2, the table's D call, was not compared with the DNA. TRBV1 is marked as a pseudogene. CDR3 length: 18 amino acids. DNA for the CDR3: TGCACCAGCAGCCTTCCCCCCCCTGGGACTTGTACTCAAGAGACCCAGTACTTC. Residues: CTSSLPPPGTCTQETQYF.

This clone was seen once. This chain uses TRBV2 with TRBJ1-5, with TRBD1 matching 8 bases. Germline V CDR1 and CDR2: SNHLY, FYNNEI. After removal of 6 bases from V and 5 bases from J, the junction contained 6 bases not matched to a gene. The CDR3 consists of 14 residues. The CDR3 DNA reads as TGTGCCAGCAGCGCCGACAGGGGAGATCAGCCCCAGCATTTT. Translated: CASSADRGDQPQHF.

V gene TRBV28 combines with J gene TRBJ2-3, with 7 nucleotides matching TRBD1. Per germline, CDR1 MDHEN and CDR2 SYDVKM. CDR3 length equals 18 residues. Trimming took 6 bases from V and 1 from J; bases not matched to a gene: 16. Here the CDR3 reads CASSLETSPGQRTDTQYF. The CDR3 nucleotides are TGTGCCAGCAGCCTCGAAACATCCCCGGGACAGCGCACAGATACGCAGTATTTT.

The rearrangement uses TRBV6-5 and TRBJ2-1, with a tentative D call TRBD2 (6 bases). V lost 5 bases and J 6 bases, leaving 17 bases between the germline ends. Germline V lookup: CDR1 MNHEY, CDR2 SVGAGI. This CDR3 has 15 residues. Here the CDR3 DNA reads TGTGCCAGCAGTAAGGCGGGGCTCGGGATCAATGAGCAGTTCTTC. It specifies CASSKAGLGINEQFF.

The rearrangement links TRBV6-5 to TRBJ2-7; tentatively, D is TRBD1 (6 bases). V dropped 8 bases and J dropped 6 bases, with 17 bases sitting between them. CDR1 and CDR2 (germline): MNHEY, SVGAGI. The CDR3 is made up of 13 amino acids. For the CDR3, the DNA is TGTGCCAGCCGCCGGGACAACTCAGGCGAGCAGTACTTC. It specifies CASRRDNSGEQYF.

The chain uses TRBV9 and TRBJ2-1; 7 bases fit TRBD2. With V trimmed by 0 bases and J by 9 bases, 6 bases remained unmatched. Germline values: CDR1 SGDLS, CDR2 YYNGEE. CDR3 length: 14 residues. CDR3 DNA sequence: TGTGCCAGCAGCGTAGAGGCTGGGAGGGGTGAGCAGTTCTTC. Translated, it gives CASSVEAGRGEQFF.

This rearrangement joins TRBV13 to TRBJ1-6, with TRBD1 matching over 9 bases. V dropped 4 bases and J dropped 8; count of bases not matched to a gene: 3. CDR1 and CDR2 (germline): PRHDT, FYEKMQ (reference sequence). This CDR3 contains 14 residues. The CDR3 reads CASSYRGRDSPLHF. The CDR3 bases are TGTGCCAGCAGCTACAGGGGGCGGGATTCACCCCTCCACTTT.

A single count supports this clone. This sequence joins TRBV7-2 and TRBJ2-7; D not resolved. CDR1 and CDR2 (germline): SGHTA, FQGNSA. This CDR3 is built from 16 residues. The germline V and J ends were trimmed by 3 bases and 3 bases, with 18 bases remaining between them. In nucleotides, the CDR3 is TGTGCCAGCAGCTTGGGCATGAACAGTCTTTACTACGAGCAGTACTTC. This encodes CASSLGMNSLYYEQYF.

This clone was counted between two and nine times. The chain uses TRBV7-9 and TRBJ2-3, with 14 bases aligning to TRBD2. This CDR3 has 18 amino acids. V shed 5 bases, J shed 0 bases, and the junction held 7 bases outside the gene matches. The V gene's germline CDR1 is SEHNR and CDR2 FQNEAQ (reference sequence). The CDR3: CASSRTSGGPSSTDTQYF. CDR3 DNA: TGTGCCAGCAGCCGGACTAGCGGGGGGCCCTCTAGCACAGATACGCAGTATTTT.